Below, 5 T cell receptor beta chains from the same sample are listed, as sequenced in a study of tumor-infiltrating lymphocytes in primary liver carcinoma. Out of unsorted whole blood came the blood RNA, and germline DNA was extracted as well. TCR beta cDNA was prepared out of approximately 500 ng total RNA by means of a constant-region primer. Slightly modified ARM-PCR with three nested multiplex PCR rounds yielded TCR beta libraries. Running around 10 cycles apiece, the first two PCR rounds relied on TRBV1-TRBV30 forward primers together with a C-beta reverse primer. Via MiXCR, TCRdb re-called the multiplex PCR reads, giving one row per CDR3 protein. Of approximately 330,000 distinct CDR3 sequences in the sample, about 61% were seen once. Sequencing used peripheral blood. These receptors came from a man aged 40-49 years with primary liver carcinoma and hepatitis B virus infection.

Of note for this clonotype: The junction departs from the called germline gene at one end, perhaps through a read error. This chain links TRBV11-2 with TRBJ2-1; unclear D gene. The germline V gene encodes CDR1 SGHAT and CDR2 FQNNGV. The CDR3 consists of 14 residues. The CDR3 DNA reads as TGTGCCAGCAGCCTCCCCCCGGGTTACAATGAGCTGTTCTTC. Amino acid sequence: CASSLPPGYNELFF.

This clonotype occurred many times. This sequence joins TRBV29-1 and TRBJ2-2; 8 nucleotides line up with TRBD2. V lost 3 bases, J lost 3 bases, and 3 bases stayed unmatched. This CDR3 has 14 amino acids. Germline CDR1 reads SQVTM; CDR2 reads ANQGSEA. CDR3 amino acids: CSVEVSGDTGELFF. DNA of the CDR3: TGCAGCGTTGAGGTTAGCGGGGACACCGGGGAGCTGTTTTTT.

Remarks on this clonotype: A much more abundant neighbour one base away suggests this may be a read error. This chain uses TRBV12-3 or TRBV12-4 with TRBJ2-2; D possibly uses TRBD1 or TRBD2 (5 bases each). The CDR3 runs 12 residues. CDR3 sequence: CSAQGDTGELFF. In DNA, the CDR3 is TGTAGCGCGCAGGGAGACACCGGGGAGCTGTTTTTT.

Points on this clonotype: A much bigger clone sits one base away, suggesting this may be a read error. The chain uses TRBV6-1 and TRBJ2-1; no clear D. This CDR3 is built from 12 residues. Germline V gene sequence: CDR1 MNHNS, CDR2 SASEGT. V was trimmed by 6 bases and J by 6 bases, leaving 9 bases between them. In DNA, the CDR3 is TGTGCCAGCAGGGTCCAGGCCAATGAGCAGTTCTTC. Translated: CASRVQANEQFF.

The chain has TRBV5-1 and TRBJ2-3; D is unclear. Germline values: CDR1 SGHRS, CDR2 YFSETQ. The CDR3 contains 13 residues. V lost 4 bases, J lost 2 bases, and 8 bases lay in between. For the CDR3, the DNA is TGCGCCAGCAGCACCCGACCCACAGATACGCAGTATTTT. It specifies CASSTRPTDTQYF.